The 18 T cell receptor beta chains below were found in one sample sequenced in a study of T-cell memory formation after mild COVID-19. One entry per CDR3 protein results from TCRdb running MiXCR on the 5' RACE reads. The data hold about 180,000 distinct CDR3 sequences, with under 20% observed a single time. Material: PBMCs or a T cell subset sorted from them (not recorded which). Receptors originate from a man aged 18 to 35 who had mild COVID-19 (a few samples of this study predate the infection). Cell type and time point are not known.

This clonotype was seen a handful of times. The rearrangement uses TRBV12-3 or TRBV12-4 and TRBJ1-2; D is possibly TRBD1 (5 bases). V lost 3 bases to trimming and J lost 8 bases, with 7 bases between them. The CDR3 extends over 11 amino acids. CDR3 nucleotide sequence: TGTGCCAGCAGTTTCGGGGGAGGCTACACCTTC. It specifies CASSFGGGYTF.

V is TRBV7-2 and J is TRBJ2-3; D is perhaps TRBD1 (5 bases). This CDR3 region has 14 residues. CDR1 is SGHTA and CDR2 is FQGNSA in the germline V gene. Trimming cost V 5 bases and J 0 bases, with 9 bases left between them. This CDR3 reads CASSAGHSTDTQYF. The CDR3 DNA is TGTGCCAGCAGCGCCGGACACAGCACAGATACGCAGTATTTT. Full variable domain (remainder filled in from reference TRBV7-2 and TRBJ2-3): GAGVSQSPSNKVTEKGKDVELRCDPISGHTALYWYRQSLGQGLEFLIYFQGNSAPDKSGLPSDRFSAERTGGSVSTLTIQRTQQEDSAVYLCASSAGHSTDTQYFGPGTRLTVL.

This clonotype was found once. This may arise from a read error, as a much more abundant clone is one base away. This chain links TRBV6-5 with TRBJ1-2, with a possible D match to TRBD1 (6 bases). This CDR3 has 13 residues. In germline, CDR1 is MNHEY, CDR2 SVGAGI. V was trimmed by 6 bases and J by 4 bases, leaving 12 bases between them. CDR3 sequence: CASRAGQLYGYTF. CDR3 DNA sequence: TGTGCCAGCAGAGCCGGACAGCTCTATGGCTACACCTTC.

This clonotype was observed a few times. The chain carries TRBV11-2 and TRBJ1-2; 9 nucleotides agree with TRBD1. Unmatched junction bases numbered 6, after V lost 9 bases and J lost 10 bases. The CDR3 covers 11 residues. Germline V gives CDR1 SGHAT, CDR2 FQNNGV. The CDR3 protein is CARRTGDSYTF. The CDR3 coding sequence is TGTGCCAGGAGGACAGGGGATTCCTACACCTTC.

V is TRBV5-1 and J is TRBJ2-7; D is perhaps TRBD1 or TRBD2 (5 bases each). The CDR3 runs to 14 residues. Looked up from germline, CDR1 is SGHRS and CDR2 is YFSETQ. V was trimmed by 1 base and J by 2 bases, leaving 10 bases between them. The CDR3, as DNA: TGCGCCAGCAGCTTGCGGGACGTCACCTACGAGCAGTACTTC. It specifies CASSLRDVTYEQYF.

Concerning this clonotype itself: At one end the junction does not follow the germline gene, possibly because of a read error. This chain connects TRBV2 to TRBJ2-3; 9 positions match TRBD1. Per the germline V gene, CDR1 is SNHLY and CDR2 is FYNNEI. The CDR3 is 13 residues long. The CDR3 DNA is TGTGCCAGCAGCACAGGGGGCGCAGATACGCATTATTTT. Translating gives CASSTGGADTHYF.

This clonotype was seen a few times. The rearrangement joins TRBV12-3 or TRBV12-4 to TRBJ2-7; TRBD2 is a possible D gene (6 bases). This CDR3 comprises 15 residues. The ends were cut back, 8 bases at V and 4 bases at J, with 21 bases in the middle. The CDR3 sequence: CASSRGGMGEYEQYV. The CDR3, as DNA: TGTGCCAGCTCCCGGGGAGGTATGGGGGAATACGAGCAGTACGTC.

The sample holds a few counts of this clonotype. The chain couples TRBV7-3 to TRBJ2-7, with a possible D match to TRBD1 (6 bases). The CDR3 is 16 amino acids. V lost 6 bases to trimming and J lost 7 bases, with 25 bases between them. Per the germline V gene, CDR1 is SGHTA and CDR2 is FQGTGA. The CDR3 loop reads CASSPSDGQGTREQYF. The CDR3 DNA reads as TGTGCCAGCAGTCCCTCCGACGGGCAGGGGACAAGAGAGCAGTACTTC.

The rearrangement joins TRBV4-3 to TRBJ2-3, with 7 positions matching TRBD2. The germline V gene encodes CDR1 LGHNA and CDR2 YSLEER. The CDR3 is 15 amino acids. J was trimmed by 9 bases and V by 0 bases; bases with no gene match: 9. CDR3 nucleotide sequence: TGCGCCAGCAGCCAAGATCTGCCCCTCGGGAGGACGCAGTATTTT. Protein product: CASSQDLPLGRTQYF.

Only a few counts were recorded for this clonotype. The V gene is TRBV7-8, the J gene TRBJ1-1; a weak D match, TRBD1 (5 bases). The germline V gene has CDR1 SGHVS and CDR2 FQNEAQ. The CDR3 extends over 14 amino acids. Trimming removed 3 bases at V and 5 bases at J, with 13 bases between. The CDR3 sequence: CASSFSGRRTEAFF. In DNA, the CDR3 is TGTGCCAGCAGCTTTTCAGGGCGGAGGACTGAAGCTTTCTTT. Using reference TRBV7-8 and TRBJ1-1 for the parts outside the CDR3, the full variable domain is GAGVSQSPRYKVAKRGQDVALRCDPISGHVSLFWYQQALGQGPEFLTYFQNEAQLDKSGLPSDRFFAERPEGSVSTLKIQRTQQEDSAVYLCASSFSGRRTEAFFGQGTRLTVV.

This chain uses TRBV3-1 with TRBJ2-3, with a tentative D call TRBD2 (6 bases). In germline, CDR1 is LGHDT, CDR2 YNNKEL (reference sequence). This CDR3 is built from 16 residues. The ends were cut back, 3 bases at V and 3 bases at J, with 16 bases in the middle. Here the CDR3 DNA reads TGTGCCAGCAGCCACGGGGGAGAGGCGGGGACAGATACGCAGTATTTT. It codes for CASSHGGEAGTDTQYF.

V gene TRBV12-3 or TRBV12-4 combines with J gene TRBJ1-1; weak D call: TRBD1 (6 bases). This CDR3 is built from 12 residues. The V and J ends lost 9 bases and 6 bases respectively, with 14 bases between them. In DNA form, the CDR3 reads TGTGCCAGTCGCAGGGGATGGTCTGAAGCTTTCTTT. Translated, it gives CASRRGWSEAFF.

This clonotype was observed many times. The CDR3 loop is CASSRLPQTVNTEAFF. The CDR3 nucleotides are TGCGCCAGCAGCCGCCTCCCCCAGACAGTAAACACTGAAGCTTTCTTT. The rearrangement uses TRBV4-1 and TRBJ1-1; a possible D gene is TRBD1 (5 bases). The CDR3 is 16 amino acids. Trimming removed 4 bases at V and 2 bases at J, with 17 bases between. Germline V gene lookup returns CDR1 MGHRA and CDR2 YSYEKL.

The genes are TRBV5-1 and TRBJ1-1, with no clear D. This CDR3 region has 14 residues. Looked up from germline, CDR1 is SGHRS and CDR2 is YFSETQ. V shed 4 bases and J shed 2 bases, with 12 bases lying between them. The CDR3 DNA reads TGCGCCAGCAGCGCGGGCCCAGGAAACACTGAAGCTTTCTTT. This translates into CASSAGPGNTEAFF.

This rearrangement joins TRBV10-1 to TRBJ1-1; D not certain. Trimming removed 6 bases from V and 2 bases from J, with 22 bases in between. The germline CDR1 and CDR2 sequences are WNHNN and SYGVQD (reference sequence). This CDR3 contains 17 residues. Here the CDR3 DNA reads TGCGCCAGCAGAGAGAACGCGGGTCACCAAGTCAACACTGAAGCTTTCTTT. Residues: CASRENAGHQVNTEAFF.

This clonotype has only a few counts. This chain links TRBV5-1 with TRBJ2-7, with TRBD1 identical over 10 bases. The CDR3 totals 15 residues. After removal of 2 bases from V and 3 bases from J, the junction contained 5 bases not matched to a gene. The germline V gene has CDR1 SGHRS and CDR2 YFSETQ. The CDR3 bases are TGCGCCAGCAGCTTAACCGGACAGGGGGTCTACGAGCAGTACTTC. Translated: CASSLTGQGVYEQYF.

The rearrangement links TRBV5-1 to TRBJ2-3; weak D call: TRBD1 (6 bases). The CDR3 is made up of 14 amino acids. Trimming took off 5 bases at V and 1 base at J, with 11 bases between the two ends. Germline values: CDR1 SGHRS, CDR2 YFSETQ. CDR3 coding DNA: TGCGCCAGCAGGTCTGCAGGGGGCACAGATACGCAGTATTTT. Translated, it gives CASRSAGGTDTQYF.

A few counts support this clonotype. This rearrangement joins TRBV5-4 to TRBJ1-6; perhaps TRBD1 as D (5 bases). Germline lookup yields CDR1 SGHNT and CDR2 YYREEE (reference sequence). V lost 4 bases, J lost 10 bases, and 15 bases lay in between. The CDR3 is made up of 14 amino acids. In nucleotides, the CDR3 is TGTGCCAGCAGCCCTATGCGGGGGAGCTCACCCCTCCACTTT. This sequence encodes CASSPMRGSSPLHF.